Sequencing of this T cell receptor beta chain was carried out in a study of blood T cell repertoires in COVID-19. Study overall: PBMCs, B-cell-depleted T cells, or T cells provided the cDNA or gDNA that made up the material.

Per the study methods: Estimation of nucleated cell counts was performed using reference gene primer amplification. Assay used: immunoSEQ multiplex PCR; TCRdb lists only in-frame clones, some missing. The DNA was the basis for D and trimming; V, J and clone size are from that table. The table lists about 530,000 clones, about 88% of them singletons, with 7.5% to 9.5% in the top ten. V was cut by 5 bases and J by 0 bases, with 14 bases left in between. CDR3 length equals 15 residues. Germline V CDR1 and CDR2: SGHTA, FQGNSA. Patients in Seattle were enrolled during active infection, then followed longitudinally.

The clonotype originates from a woman aged 50 to 65 with COVID-19, enrolled during active disease. The sequenced sample was peripheral blood. This chain connects TRBV7-2 to TRBJ2-7; D is possibly TRBD2 (5 bases). The CDR3 DNA sequence: TGTGCCAGCAGCACCCCAATGGGGAGCTCCTACGAGCAGTACTTC. This gives the protein CASSTPMGSSYEQYF.